The rows below give T cell receptor beta chains drawn from one sample of a study of blood T cell repertoires in COVID-19. Method: immunoSEQ multiplex PCR; TCRdb's copy keeps in-frame clones and lacks some. The data contain around 50,000 clones, approximately 88% of them singletons. The sample comprised peripheral blood. The receptor source for this set is a human donor in a cohort sampled during active COVID-19. Both conserved end residues are part of each CDR3. A D gene is named only where the DNA matches it firmly. Where a row states a size, it is once, few, many or the class of an expanded clone; other rows omit it.

TRBJ2-3 | . | TRBV3-1/TRBV3-2 | TRBD2 | TGTGCCAGCAGCCAAGAGGGGACTAGCGGGGGAGGCACAGATACGCAGTATTTT | CASSQEGTSGGGTDTQYF
TRBJ2-3 | . | TRBV7-2 | . | TGTGCCAGCAGCTACAGGTCGTCGGCGGGGCGCGGTACGCAGTATTTT | CASSYRSSAGRGTQYF
TRBJ1-6 | . | TRBV6-5 | . | TGTGCCAGCCGGTCCCCCAGGGATAATTCACCCCTCCACTTT | CASRSPRDNSPLHF
TRBJ2-1 | . | TRBV6-1 | . | TGTGCCAGCAGTGAGGGAGTAGAGTTCTACAATGAGCAGTTCTTC | CASSEGVEFYNEQFF
TRBJ1-3 | . | TRBV7-9 | . | TGTGCCAGCAGCTCGCGGGTCTCTGGAAACACCATATATTTT | CASSSRVSGNTIYF
TRBJ1-4 | . | TRBV18 | . | TGTGCCAGCTCAAAGCGGGGGGCGAATGAAAAACTGTTTTTT | CASSKRGANEKLFF
TRBJ2-1 | . | TRBV5-1 | TRBD2 | TGCGCCAGCAGCTTGGTGACTAGCGGGGGGGAAAAGTTCTTC | CASSLVTSGGEKFF
TRBJ1-1 | . | TRBV29-1 | . | TGCAGCGTGGTCGGAGATGGGGGGGAGGGCACTGAAGCTTTCTTT | CSVVGDGGEGTEAFF
TRBJ2-1 | . | TRBV27 | TRBD2 | TGTGCCAGCAGTCCCGGACTAGCGGTTTACAATGAGCAGTTCTTC | CASSPGLAVYNEQFF
TRBJ1-6 | . | TRBV5-1 | . | TGCGCCAGCAGTCGGGGAGAAGAGGATTCACCCCTCCACTTT | CASSRGEEDSPLHF
TRBJ1-1 | . | TRBV7-2 | . | TGTGCCAGCAGCCCCCCCGAGATGAACACTGAAGCTTTCTTT | CASSPPEMNTEAFF
TRBJ2-5 | . | TRBV27 | TRBD2 | TGTGCCAGCAGTTCCGGGAGGCAAGAGACCCAGTACTTC | CASSSGRQETQYF
TRBJ2-5 | . | TRBV2 | TRBD2 | TGTGCCAGCAGTTCTCTAGCGGGAGGCCCTCGGGAGACCCAGTACTTC | CASSSLAGGPRETQYF
TRBJ2-3 | . | TRBV7-2 | . | TGTGCCAGCAGTCCCGAGGCGGCTAGCACAGATACGCAGTATTTT | CASSPEAASTDTQYF
TRBJ2-3 | . | TRBV18 | . | TGTGCCAGCTCACACGGGGAACACACAGATACGCAGTATTTT | CASSHGEHTDTQYF
TRBJ2-1 | . | TRBV29-1 | . | TGCAGCGTTGAAGGACGCCGGGGATACAATGAGCAGTTCTTC | CSVEGRRGYNEQFF
TRBJ2-7 | once | TRBV5-4 | TRBD1 | TGTGCCAGCAGCGGCGGACAGGCGTCGGGAGAGCAGTACTTC | CASSGGQASGEQYF